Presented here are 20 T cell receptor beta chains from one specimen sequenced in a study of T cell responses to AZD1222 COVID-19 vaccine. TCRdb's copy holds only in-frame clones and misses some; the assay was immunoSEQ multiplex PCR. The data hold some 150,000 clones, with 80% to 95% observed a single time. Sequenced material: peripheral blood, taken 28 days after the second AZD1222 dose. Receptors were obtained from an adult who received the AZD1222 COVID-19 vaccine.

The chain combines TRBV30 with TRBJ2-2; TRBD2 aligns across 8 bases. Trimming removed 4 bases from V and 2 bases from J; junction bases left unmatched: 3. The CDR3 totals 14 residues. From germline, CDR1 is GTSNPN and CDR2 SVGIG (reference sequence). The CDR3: CAWKAGGNTGELFF. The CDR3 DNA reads TGTGCCTGGAAGGCGGGAGGCAACACCGGGGAGCTGTTTTTT.

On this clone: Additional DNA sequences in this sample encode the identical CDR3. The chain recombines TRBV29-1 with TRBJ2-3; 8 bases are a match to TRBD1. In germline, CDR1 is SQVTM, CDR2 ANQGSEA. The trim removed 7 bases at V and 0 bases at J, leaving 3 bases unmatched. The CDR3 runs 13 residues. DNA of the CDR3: TGCAGCGGGCGACAGGGGAGCACAGATACGCAGTATTTT. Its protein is CSGRQGSTDTQYF.

The CDR3 coding sequence is TGTGCCAGCAGCTTACGGTACAGGTTCAGCAATCAGCCCCAGCATTTT. Translating it yields CASSLRYRFSNQPQHF. The chain combines TRBV11-1 with TRBJ1-5; D may be TRBD1 (5 bases). The CDR3 length is 16 residues. The V and J ends lost 2 bases and 1 base respectively, with 12 bases between them. CDR1 and CDR2 from the germline V gene are SGHAT and FQDESV (reference sequence).

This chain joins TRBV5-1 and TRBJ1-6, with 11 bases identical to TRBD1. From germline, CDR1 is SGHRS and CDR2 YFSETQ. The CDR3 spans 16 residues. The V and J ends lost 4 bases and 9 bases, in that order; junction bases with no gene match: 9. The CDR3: CASSPVPGQGGSPLHF. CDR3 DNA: TGCGCCAGCAGCCCCGTCCCGGGACAGGGGGGTTCACCCCTCCACTTT. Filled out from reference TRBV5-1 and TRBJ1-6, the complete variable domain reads KAGVTQTPRYLIKTRGQQVTLSCSPISGHRSVSWYQQTPGQGLQFLFEYFSETQRNKGNFPGRFSGRQFSNSRSEMNVSTLELGDSALYLCASSPVPGQGGSPLHFGNGTRLTVT.

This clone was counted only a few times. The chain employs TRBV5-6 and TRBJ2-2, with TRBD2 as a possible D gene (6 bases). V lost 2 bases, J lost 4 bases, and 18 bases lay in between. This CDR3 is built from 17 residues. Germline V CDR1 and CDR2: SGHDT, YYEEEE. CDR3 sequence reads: CASSLGRDPRGTGELFF. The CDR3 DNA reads TGTGCCAGCAGCTTAGGGCGGGACCCCCGGGGCACCGGGGAGCTGTTTTTT.

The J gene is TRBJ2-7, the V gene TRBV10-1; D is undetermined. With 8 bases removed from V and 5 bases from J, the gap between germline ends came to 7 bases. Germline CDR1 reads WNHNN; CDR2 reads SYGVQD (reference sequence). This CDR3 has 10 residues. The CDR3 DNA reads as TGCGCCAGCTGTACAAACGAGCAGTACTTC. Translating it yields CASCTNEQYF.

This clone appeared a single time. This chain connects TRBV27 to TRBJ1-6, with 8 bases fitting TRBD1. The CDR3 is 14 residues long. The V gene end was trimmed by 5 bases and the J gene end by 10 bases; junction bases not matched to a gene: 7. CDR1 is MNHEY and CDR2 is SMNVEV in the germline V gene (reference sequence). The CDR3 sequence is CASSQGAVNSPLHF. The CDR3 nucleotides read TGTGCCAGCAGTCAGGGGGCAGTTAACTCACCCCTCCACTTT.

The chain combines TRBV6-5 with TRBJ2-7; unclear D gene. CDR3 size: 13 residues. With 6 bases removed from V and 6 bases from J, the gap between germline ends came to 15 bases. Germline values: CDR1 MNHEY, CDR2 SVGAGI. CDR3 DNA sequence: TGTGCCAGCAGGTGGGTTGGGGAATCCGAGCAGTACTTC. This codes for CASRWVGESEQYF.

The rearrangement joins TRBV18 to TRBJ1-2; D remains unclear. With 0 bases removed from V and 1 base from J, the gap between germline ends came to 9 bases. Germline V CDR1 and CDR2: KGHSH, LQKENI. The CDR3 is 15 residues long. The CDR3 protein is CASSPPDYLNYGYTF. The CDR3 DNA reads TGTGCCAGCTCACCACCGGACTACCTTAACTATGGCTACACCTTC. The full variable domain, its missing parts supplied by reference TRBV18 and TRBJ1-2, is NAGVMQNPRHLVRRRGQEARLRCSPMKGHSHVYWYRQLPEEGLKFMVYLQKENIIDESGMPKERFSAEFPKEGPSILRIQQVVRGDSAAYFCASSPPDYLNYGYTFGSGTRLTVV.

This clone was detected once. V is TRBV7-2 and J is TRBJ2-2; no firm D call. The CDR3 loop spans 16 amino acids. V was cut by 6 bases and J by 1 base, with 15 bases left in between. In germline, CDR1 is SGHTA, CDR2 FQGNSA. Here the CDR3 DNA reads TGTGCCAGCAGGCCCCCTGGAATTAGGAACACCGGGGAGCTGTTTTTT. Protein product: CASRPPGIRNTGELFF. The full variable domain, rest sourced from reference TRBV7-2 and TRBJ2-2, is GAGVSQSPSNKVTEKGKDVELRCDPISGHTALYWYRQSLGQGLEFLIYFQGNSAPDKSGLPSDRFSAERTGGSVSTLTIQRTQQEDSAVYLCASRPPGIRNTGELFFGEGSRLTVL.

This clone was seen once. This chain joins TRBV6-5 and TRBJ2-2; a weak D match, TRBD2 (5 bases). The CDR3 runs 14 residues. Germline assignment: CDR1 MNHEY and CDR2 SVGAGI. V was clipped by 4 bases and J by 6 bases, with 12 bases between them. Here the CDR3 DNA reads TGTGCCAGCAGTTTCTCAAGCGGCCCCGGGGAGCTGTTTTTT. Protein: CASSFSSGPGELFF.

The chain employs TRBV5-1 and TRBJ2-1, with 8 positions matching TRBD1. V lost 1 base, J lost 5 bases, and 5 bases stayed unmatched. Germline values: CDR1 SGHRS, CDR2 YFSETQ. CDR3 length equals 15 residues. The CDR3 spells CASSLQGARDNEQFF. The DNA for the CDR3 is TGCGCCAGCAGCTTGCAGGGGGCTCGGGACAATGAGCAGTTCTTC. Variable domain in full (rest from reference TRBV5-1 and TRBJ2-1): KAGVTQTPRYLIKTRGQQVTLSCSPISGHRSVSWYQQTPGQGLQFLFEYFSETQRNKGNFPGRFSGRQFSNSRSEMNVSTLELGDSALYLCASSLQGARDNEQFFGPGTRLTVL.

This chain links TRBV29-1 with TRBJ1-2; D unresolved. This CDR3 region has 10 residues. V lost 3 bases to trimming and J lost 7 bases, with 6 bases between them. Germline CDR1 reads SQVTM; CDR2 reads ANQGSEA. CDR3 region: CSVDEGGYTF. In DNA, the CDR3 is TGCAGCGTTGATGAGGGTGGCTACACCTTC. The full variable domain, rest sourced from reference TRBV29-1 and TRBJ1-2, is SAVISQKPSRDICQRGTSLTIQCQVDSQVTMMFWYRQQPGQSLTLIATANQGSEATYESGFVIDKFPISRPNLTFSTLTVSNMSPEDSSIYLCSVDEGGYTFGSGTRLTVV.

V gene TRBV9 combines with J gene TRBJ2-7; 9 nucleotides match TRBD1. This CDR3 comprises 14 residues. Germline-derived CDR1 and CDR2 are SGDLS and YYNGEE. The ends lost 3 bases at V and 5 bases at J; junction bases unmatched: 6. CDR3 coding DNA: TGTGCCAGCAGCGCCGGGACAGGGCCCAACGAGCAGTACTTC. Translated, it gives CASSAGTGPNEQYF.

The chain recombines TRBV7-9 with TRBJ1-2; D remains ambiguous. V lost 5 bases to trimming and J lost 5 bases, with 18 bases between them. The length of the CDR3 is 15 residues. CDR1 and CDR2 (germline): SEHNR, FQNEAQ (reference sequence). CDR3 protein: CASSSTVFSPYGYTF. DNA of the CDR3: TGTGCCAGCAGCAGTACAGTTTTCAGTCCTTATGGCTACACCTTC. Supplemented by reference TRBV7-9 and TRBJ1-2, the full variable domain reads DTGVSQNPRHKITKRGQNVTFRCDPISEHNRLYWYRQTLGQGPEFLTYFQNEAQLEKSRLLSDRFSAERPKGSFSTLEIQRTEQGDSAMYLCASSSTVFSPYGYTFGSGTRLTVV.

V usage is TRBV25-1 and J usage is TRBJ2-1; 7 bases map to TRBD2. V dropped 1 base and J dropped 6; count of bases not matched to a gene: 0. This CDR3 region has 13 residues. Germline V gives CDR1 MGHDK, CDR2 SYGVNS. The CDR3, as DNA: TGTGCCAGCAGTGAATCGGGGGGCAATGAGCAGTTCTTC. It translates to CASSESGGNEQFF.

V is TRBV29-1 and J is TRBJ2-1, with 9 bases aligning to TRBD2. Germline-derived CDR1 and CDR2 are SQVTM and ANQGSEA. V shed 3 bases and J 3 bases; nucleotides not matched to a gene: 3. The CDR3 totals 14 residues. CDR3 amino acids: CSVDRGRVYNEQFF. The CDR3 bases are TGCAGCGTTGATCGCGGGAGGGTCTACAATGAGCAGTTCTTC.

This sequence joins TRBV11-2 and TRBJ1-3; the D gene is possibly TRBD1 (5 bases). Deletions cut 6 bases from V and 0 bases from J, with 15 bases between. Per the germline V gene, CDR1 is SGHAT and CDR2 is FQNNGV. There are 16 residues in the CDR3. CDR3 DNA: TGTGCCAGCAGTATTTCGGGACGGATCTCTGGAAACACCATATATTTT. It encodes CASSISGRISGNTIYF. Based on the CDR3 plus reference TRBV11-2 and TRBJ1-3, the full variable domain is EAGVAQSPRYKIIEKRQSVAFWCNPISGHATLYWYQQILGQGPKLLIQFQNNGVVDDSQLPKDRFSAERLKGVDSTLKIQPAKLEDSAVYLCASSISGRISGNTIYFGEGSWLTVV.

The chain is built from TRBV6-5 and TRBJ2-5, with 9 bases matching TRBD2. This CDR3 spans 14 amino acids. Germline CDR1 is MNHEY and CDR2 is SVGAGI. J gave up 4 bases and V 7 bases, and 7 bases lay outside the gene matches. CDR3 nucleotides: TGTGCCAGCACCCCAGGGACTAGCTCAGAGACCCAGTACTTC. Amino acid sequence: CASTPGTSSETQYF.

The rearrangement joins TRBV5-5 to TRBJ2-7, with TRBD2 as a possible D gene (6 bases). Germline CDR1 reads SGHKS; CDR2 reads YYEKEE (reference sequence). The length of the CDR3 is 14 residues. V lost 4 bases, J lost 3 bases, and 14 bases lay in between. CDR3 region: CASSRGLASYEQYF. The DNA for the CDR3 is TGTGCCAGCAGCCGGGGACTCGCAAGCTACGAGCAGTACTTC.